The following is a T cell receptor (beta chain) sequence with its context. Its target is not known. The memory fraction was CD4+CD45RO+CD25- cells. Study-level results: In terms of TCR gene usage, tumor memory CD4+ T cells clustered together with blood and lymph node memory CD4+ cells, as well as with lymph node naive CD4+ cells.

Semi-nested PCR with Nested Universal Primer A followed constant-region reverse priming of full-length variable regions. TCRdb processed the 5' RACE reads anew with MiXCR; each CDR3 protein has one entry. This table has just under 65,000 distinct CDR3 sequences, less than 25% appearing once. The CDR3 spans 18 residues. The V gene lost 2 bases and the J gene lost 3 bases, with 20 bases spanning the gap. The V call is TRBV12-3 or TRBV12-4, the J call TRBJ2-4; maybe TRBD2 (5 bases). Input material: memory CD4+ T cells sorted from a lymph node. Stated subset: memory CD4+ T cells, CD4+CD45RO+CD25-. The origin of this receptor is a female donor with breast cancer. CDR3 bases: TGTGCCAGCAGTTTAAGGCCACCGGGGATTGAGGGCAAAAACATTCAGTACTTC. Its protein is CASSLRPPGIEGKNIQYF.